This T cell receptor beta chain came from a study of T-cell memory formation after mild COVID-19. Whole-study context: The study found TCR clusters largely donor specific. Whole-study findings and limits: CD4+ contracting clones were found mainly in CM and EM, and CD8+ ones in EMRA. Cross-reactive memory seemingly joined, as some responding clones were found in pre-infection memory.

Points on this clonotype: Its antigen is not identified.

CDR3 length: 12 residues. The germline CDR1 and CDR2 sequences are LGHDT and YNNKEL (reference sequence). V gave up 3 bases and J gave up 7 bases, with 7 bases separating them. Libraries for TCRalpha and TCRbeta carried sample barcodes and unique molecular identifiers via 5'RACE. TCRdb re-derived calls from the 5' RACE reads in MiXCR, one entry per CDR3 protein. Counted here are about 500,000 distinct CDR3 sequences, roughly 22% occurring once; the ten biggest clones make up roughly an eighth. Sequenced sample: PBMCs or a T cell subset sorted from them (not recorded which). The receptor's source is an adult woman who had mild COVID-19 (a few samples of this study predate the infection). Cell type and time point are not known. V is TRBV3-1 and J is TRBJ2-4; weak D call: TRBD1 (6 bases). The chain's CDR3 is CASSQGANIQYF. The CDR3 bases are TGTGCCAGCAGCCAGGGGGCGAACATTCAGTACTTC.